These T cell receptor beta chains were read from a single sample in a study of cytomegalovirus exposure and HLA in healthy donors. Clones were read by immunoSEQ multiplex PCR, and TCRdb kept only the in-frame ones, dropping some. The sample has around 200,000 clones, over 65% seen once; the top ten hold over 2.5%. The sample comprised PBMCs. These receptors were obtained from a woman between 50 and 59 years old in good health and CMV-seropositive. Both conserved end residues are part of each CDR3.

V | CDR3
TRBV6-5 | CASTERRGGAEAFF
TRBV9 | CASSDRVDQPQHF
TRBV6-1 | CASSFREDGELFF
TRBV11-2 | CASSQDSLIYNEQFF
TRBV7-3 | CASSLMERYTF
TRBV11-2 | CASSLRVSGGAARNIQYF
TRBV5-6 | CASSPLAGGPRNTGELFF
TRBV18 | CASSPPTGSETQYF
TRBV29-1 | CSAGTQYEAFF
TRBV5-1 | CASSGAGLAGYNEQFF
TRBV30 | CAWSGEKYSNQPQHF
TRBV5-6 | CASSLAQGRSPLHF
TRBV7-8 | CASSEPDRGGGQPQHF